This T cell receptor (beta chain) was identified in a study of T-cell memory formation after mild COVID-19. Regarding the study as a whole: Second-wave clones that peaked on day 37 lacked confirmed SARS-CoV-2 specificity. Contracting CD4+ clones lay largely in CM and EM, with CD8+ ones residing in EMRA.

The sample holds a few counts of this clonotype. Its target is not known. CDR1 is LNHDA, CDR2 SQIVND, per germline (reference sequence). V lost 2 bases and J 12 bases, leaving 11 bases between the germline ends. The CDR3 runs to 13 residues. Constant-segment-primed 5'RACE gave TCR alpha and TCR beta cDNA libraries with sample barcodes and UMIs. Via MiXCR, TCRdb re-called the 5' RACE reads, giving one row per CDR3 protein. The table has over 350,000 distinct CDR3 sequences, approximately 24% seen once. The receptor was isolated from an adult woman who had mild COVID-19 (a few samples of this study predate the infection). Cell type and time point are not known. The gene calls are TRBV19 and TRBJ2-6; D remains unclear. The sample consisted of PBMCs or a T cell subset sorted from them (not recorded which). The CDR3 bases are TGTGCCAGTAGTATACCCGCTCCCAGCGTCCTGACTTTC. This translates into CASSIPAPSVLTF.